This TCR beta chain was sequenced for a study of identifying expanded T cells in peripheral blood. General observations from the study: Differentially abundant clones: around 1.2 between replicates, 15 to 17 at about 13 days, less than 25 at four.

As concerns this clone: Its specificity is not known.

CDR3 length: 14 amino acids. Germline V gene lookup returns CDR1 MDHEN and CDR2 SYDVKM. With V trimmed by 6 bases and J by 4 bases, 8 bases remained unmatched. Clones were read by immunoSEQ multiplex PCR, and TCRdb kept only the in-frame ones, dropping some. The sample holds about 91,000 clones, 88% seen once. J is TRBJ2-5 and V is TRBV28, with TRBD1 matching over 7 bases. The receptor's source is a person between 18 and 69 years old in good health. Sequenced material: blood. The CDR3 DNA is TGTGCCAGCAGCCCCGGACAGGCCCGAGAGACCCAGTACTTC. Amino acid sequence: CASSPGQARETQYF.